This T cell receptor (beta chain) was profiled in a study of blood T cell repertoires in COVID-19 (dated by TCRdb to about 2020). The study in broad terms: Collaborator samples came from the United States, Italy and Spain and covered acute and convalescent phases of COVID-19. Samples were obtained from the ongoing ImmuneRACE study (first 160 participants) and from about 1,300 subjects provided by 6 global collaborators. Subjects who had been exposed to COVID-19, were actively infected with it, or had recovered from it provided the deeply sampled blood TCRbeta repertoires that made up the dataset. The prospective study material was composed of cDNA or gDNA derived from T cells, B-cell-depleted T cells, or PBMCs. Sample metadata almost always included a de-identified subject ID, COVID-19 status, age in years and sex. Where available, HLA class I and class II types were obtained from metadata supplied by the sample provider rather than from assay-based typing. The repertoires were released in a freely available public database meant as a resource for research on the immune response to SARS-CoV-2. Findings and caveats that apply to the study as a whole: The amount of clinical and demographic metadata varied by source and participant and was provided uncurated.

TCRbeta CDR3 regions were amplified from genomic DNA by means of the immunoSEQ Assay, a bias-controlled multiplex PCR. The authors' pipeline ran thus. The number of nucleated cells in each sample was estimated by amplification of reference gene primers within the assay. To quantify the absolute abundance of each unique TCRbeta CDR3 rearrangement, sequence reads were collapsed and filtered. For each sample, productive Simpson clonality was calculated by taking the square root of Simpson's diversity index across productive rearrangements. TCRdb provides this immuneACCESS table in a form limited to in-frame rearrangements. Some clones are lacking; in checked studies, under half of them reflect an unresolved V gene, and why the rest are absent is not known. That table is the source of V, J and clone size, and D and trimming were worked out from the DNA. A total of around 280,000 clones appear in this sample, about 90% of them only once. The top ten constitute roughly 1.9% of the sample.

Another Seattle source contributed samples from volunteer blood donors who had recovered from COVID-19. Collaborating institutions collected whole blood in K2EDTA tubes following their own protocols. For TCRbeta analysis, collaborator samples were shipped as frozen whole blood, as isolated PBMCs, or as DNA extracted from either sample type. On this clone itself: The antigen it recognizes is unknown. Base qualities are missing; no much larger clone stands one base away.

CDR1 MNHEY and CDR2 SMNVEV are derived from the germline V gene (reference sequence). From the cysteine up to the phenylalanine, the CDR3 has a length of 13 residues. The only DNA kept is the CDR3, 39 bases in frame from the first base. V lost 2 bases and J lost 9 bases; the stretch between them is 12 bases long. This clonotype originated in a woman aged 25 to 45 who had recovered from COVID-19. The sequence links TRBV27 to TRBJ2-3, with the D gene not clear enough to name. Sequencing was carried out using peripheral blood. For the CDR3, the sequence is CASSLNDLGTQYF. The bases are TGTGCCAGCAGTTTAAACGACCTCGGGACGCAGTATTTT.